The T cell receptor (beta chain) described here comes from a study of blood T cell repertoires in COVID-19. Study-wide context: Acute and convalescent COVID-19 specimens originated in the United States, Italy and Spain. T cells, B-cell-depleted T cells, or PBMCs provided the cDNA or gDNA that served as material.

Original handling: How many nucleated cells were present was estimated from reference gene primer amplification. Assay used: immunoSEQ multiplex PCR; TCRdb lists only in-frame clones, some missing. V and J calls and clone size are given by that table; D and trimming were obtained from the DNA. The table shows over 150,000 clones, with around four fifths occurring only once. CDR3 size: 13 residues. V dropped 3 bases and J dropped 4; count of bases not matched to a gene: 2. The Seattle patients, enrolled during active infection, were followed longitudinally. The V gene is TRBV12-3 or TRBV12-4, the J gene TRBJ1-2; 7 nucleotides agree with TRBD1. This receptor was taken from a woman aged 80 or over with COVID-19, enrolled during active disease. The sequencing input was peripheral blood. The CDR3 bases are TGTGCCAGCAGTTTTACAGGGGTCTATGGCTACACCTTC. Its protein is CASSFTGVYGYTF.